One sample yielded the 10 T cell receptor beta chains listed below, sequenced in a study of molecular identifiers for immune sequencing clone quantification. MiXCR, applied by TCRdb to the PCR reads, yields one record per CDR3 protein. This table has 40,000 to 65,000 distinct CDR3 sequences, more than 35% appearing once. Sequenced sample: naive CD8+ T cells from blood, with Jurkat cell RNA spiked in. The subset here: FACS-sorted CD8+CD4-CCR7+CD45RA+ naive T cells. Source of these receptors: a human donor in good health. Some libraries in this study had Jurkat cell RNA spiked in.

V usage is TRBV7-2 and J usage is TRBJ2-1; no clear D. The end of the DNA is better explained by TRBJ2-7, so the J call may be wrong. This CDR3 comprises 11 residues. Germline V gene data show CDR1 as SGHTA and CDR2 as FQGNSA. CDR3 amino acids: CASSRPAEQYF. For the CDR3, the DNA is TGTGCCAGCAGCAGGCCCGCTGAGCAGTACTTC.

This clonotype was counted many times. CDR3 in amino acids: CASSLEAGLAGNQETQYF. DNA of the CDR3: TGTGCCAGCAGCTTAGAAGCCGGACTAGCGGGAAACCAAGAGACCCAGTACTTC. The V call is TRBV7-6, the J call TRBJ2-5, with 12 bases aligning to TRBD2. The CDR3 contains 18 residues. Losses at the gene ends were 1 base for V and 0 bases for J; bases not matched to a gene: 6. Germline-derived CDR1 and CDR2 are SGHVS and FNYEAQ.

This clonotype was seen ten or more times. V is TRBV20-1 and J is TRBJ1-1; D gene unclear. Germline lookup yields CDR1 DFQATT and CDR2 SNEGSKA (reference sequence). This CDR3 contains 10 residues. The CDR3 is CTGGSSEAFF. As DNA, the CDR3 is TGCACAGGCGGGAGCAGCGAAGCTTTCTTT.

This clonotype has only one observation. A much larger clonotype is one base distant, so this may be a read error. The chain joins TRBV6-6 to TRBJ2-7; no clear D gene. This CDR3 is 13 amino acids long. Germline lookup yields CDR1 MNHNY and CDR2 SVGAGI (reference sequence). CDR3 residues: CACSSLGHYEQYF. The CDR3 nucleotides read TGTGCCTGCAGTTCCCTCGGGCACTACGAGCAGTACTTC.

This clonotype appeared a few times. The V gene is TRBV9, the J gene TRBJ2-3; D is perhaps TRBD1 or TRBD2 (7 bases each). This CDR3 region has 16 residues. V was clipped by 4 bases and J by 2 bases, with 17 bases between them. Germline V gene data show CDR1 as SGDLS and CDR2 as YYNGEE. The CDR3 spells CASSPGGGQNTDTQYF. The CDR3 nucleotides are TGTGCCAGCAGCCCAGGGGGGGGGCAAAACACAGATACGCAGTATTTT. Based on the CDR3 plus reference TRBV9 and TRBJ2-3, the full variable domain is DSGVTQTPKHLITATGQRVTLRCSPRSGDLSVYWYQQSLDQGLQFLIQYYNGEERAKGNILERFSAQQFPDLHSELNLSSLELGDSALYFCASSPGGGQNTDTQYFGPGTRLTVL.

On this clonotype: Possible read error: a much larger clone is one base away. The rearrangement uses TRBV7-2 and TRBJ2-5; either TRBD1 or TRBD2 may supply D (6 bases each). Trimming pared 7 bases from V and 3 bases from J, leaving 18 bases between. Germline V gene data show CDR1 as SGHTA and CDR2 as FQGNSA. This CDR3 has 15 amino acids. The DNA for the CDR3 is TGTGCCAGCACCCTATGGGGGGCATCTGAAGAGACCCAGTACTTC. Protein sequence: CASTLWGASEETQYF.

There are a few counts of this clonotype. The rearrangement joins TRBV15 to TRBJ2-1; weak D call: TRBD1 (6 bases). The CDR3 length is 15 residues. Trimming took 0 bases from V and 7 from J, leaving 13 bases between them. Germline CDR1 reads LNHNV; CDR2 reads YYDKDF (reference sequence). CDR3 coding DNA: TGTGCCACCAGCAGAGATGGAGGTAGGGGGAATGAGCAGTTCTTC. Protein product: CATSRDGGRGNEQFF.

Comment on this clonotype: A much larger clone is a single base away; this may be a read error. The chain has TRBV20-1 and TRBJ1-1; D not resolved. This CDR3 is 15 amino acids long. The V end lost 0 bases, the J end lost 0 bases, and 11 bases lay between the germline ends. Germline V gene sequence: CDR1 DFQATT, CDR2 SNEGSKA (reference sequence). CDR3 bases: TGCAGTGCTAGAGATAGATCGCAGGTGAACACTGAAGCTTTCTTT. Encoded protein: CSARDRSQVNTEAFF.

Note on this clonotype: One junction end disagrees with the germline gene, perhaps due to a read error. The rearrangement links TRBV28 to TRBJ1-4, with D hard to call. The CDR3 is 14 amino acids. In germline, CDR1 is MDHEN, CDR2 SYDVKM. The CDR3 loop is CASSTRVEGEKMFF. The CDR3 DNA follows: TGTGCCAGCAGTACCCGCGTGGAGGGTGAAAAAATGTTTTTT.

This clonotype was counted at least ten times. The gene calls are TRBV7-8 and TRBJ1-5, with 10 positions matching TRBD1. J was trimmed by 2 bases and V by 6 bases; bases with no gene match: 7. Germline CDR1 is SGHVS and CDR2 is FQNEAQ. The CDR3 length is 16 residues. CDR3 nucleotide sequence: TGTGCCAGCAGGCCCTCCGGGACAGGGGGCAATCAGCCCCAGCATTTT. It codes for CASRPSGTGGNQPQHF.